The next 13 T cell receptor beta chains were all read from a single sample in a study of post-analysis software for immune sequencing data. Study-level points and caveats: TRBV5-6, TRBV5-1 and TRBV20-1 belonged to a set of five TRBV segments that were more frequent in patients than controls.

Their cognate antigens are unknown. Unique molecular identifiers tagged the TCR beta cDNA libraries. Each CDR3 protein is one row after TCRdb ran MiXCR on the PCR reads. The sample carries about 150,000 distinct CDR3 sequences, around 28% recorded once. The sample taken for sequencing was blood. These receptor sequences come from a girl between 5 and 17 years old with multiple sclerosis.

This chain uses TRBV7-9 with TRBJ1-5; TRBD1 might be the D (6 bases). The germline V gene has CDR1 SEHNR and CDR2 FQNEAQ (reference sequence). This CDR3 comprises 15 residues. V lost 4 bases and J 5 bases, leaving 15 bases between the germline ends. The DNA of the CDR3 is TGTGCCAGCAGCTATACAGGGAAGGGCGATCAGCCCCAGCATTTT. It yields the protein CASSYTGKGDQPQHF. Filled out from reference TRBV7-9 and TRBJ1-5, the complete variable domain reads DTGVSQNPRHKITKRGQNVTFRCDPISEHNRLYWYRQTLGQGPEFLTYFQNEAQLEKSRLLSDRFSAERPKGSFSTLEIQRTEQGDSAMYLCASSYTGKGDQPQHFGDGTRLSIL.

The CDR3 sequence: CASSTRTTDTQYF. Written as DNA, the CDR3 is TGTGCCAGCAGCACGAGGACGACAGATACGCAGTATTTT. The gene calls are TRBV12-3 or TRBV12-4 and TRBJ2-3; no clear D gene. This CDR3 comprises 13 residues. V was pared by 6 bases and J by 3 bases, with 10 bases between.

J is TRBJ2-1 and V is TRBV9, with D possibly TRBD2 on 6 matching bases. CDR3 length equals 15 residues. V was pared by 3 bases and J by 0 bases, with 10 bases between. Germline CDR1 and CDR2: SGDLS and YYNGEE. The CDR3 protein is CASSEGGSSYNEQFF. The CDR3 nucleotides are TGTGCCAGCAGCGAAGGAGGGAGCTCCTACAATGAGCAGTTCTTC.

With regard to this clonotype: A read error is possible here, since a much larger clone lies one base away. The rearrangement uses TRBV23-1 and TRBJ2-1, with 8 nucleotides matching TRBD1. Being an ORF, TRBV23-1 has a function that is uncertain. This CDR3 region has 16 residues. J gave up 11 bases and V 4 bases, and 16 bases lay outside the gene matches. The CDR3: CASSPRTGLYQGKQFF. The CDR3 bases are TGCGCCAGCAGTCCCCGGACAGGGCTTTATCAGGGTAAGCAGTTCTTC.

This clonotype was seen only once. A much larger clonotype is one base distant, so this may be a read error. The chain carries TRBV4-1 and TRBJ2-3, with 8 bases aligning to TRBD2. CDR1 and CDR2 from the germline V gene are MGHRA and YSYEKL. This CDR3 has 15 residues. The CDR3 DNA sequence: TGCGCCAGCAGCCAAGAACGGACTAGCTCCGATACGCGGTATTTT. Translation gives CASSQERTSSDTRYF.

The CDR3, as DNA: TGCGCCAGCAGCCCAGGGGATCTGGTAAACGAGCAGTACTTC. Amino acids: CASSPGDLVNEQYF. The rearrangement joins TRBV5-1 to TRBJ2-7; a possible D gene is TRBD1 (6 bases). Per the germline V gene, CDR1 is SGHRS and CDR2 is YFSETQ. The CDR3 covers 14 residues. Between the trimmed V and J ends, which lost 4 bases and 5 bases, there was a span of 16 bases.

This clonotype was detected only a few times. This CDR3 reads CASGIGGGLYNEQFF. The DNA of the CDR3 is TGTGCCAGCGGGATTGGTGGAGGGCTATACAATGAGCAGTTCTTC. The rearrangement links TRBV5-6 to TRBJ2-1; D might be TRBD2 (6 bases). In germline, CDR1 is SGHDT, CDR2 YYEEEE. The CDR3 extends over 15 amino acids. Trimming took 7 bases from V and 4 from J, leaving 18 bases between them. The complete variable domain, with remaining parts taken from reference TRBV5-6 and TRBJ2-1, reads DAGVTQSPTHLIKTRGQQVTLRCSPKSGHDTVSWYQQALGQGPQFIFQYYEEEERQRGNFPDRFSGHQFPNYSSELNVNALLLGDSALYLCASGIGGGLYNEQFFGPGTRLTVL.

This clonotype was detected a few times. The chain employs TRBV18 and TRBJ1-2; weak D call: TRBD1 (5 bases). The CDR3 is made up of 16 amino acids. Germline V lookup: CDR1 KGHSH, CDR2 LQKENI. V was trimmed by 0 bases and J by 3 bases, leaving 14 bases between them. The CDR3 nucleotides read TGTGCCAGCTCACCACCGTATTACAGGAAGGACTATGGCTACACCTTC. Its translation: CASSPPYYRKDYGYTF.

This clonotype was seen many times. This chain connects TRBV4-1 to TRBJ1-1; the match to TRBD1 covers 10 bases. The germline V gene has CDR1 MGHRA and CDR2 YSYEKL. The CDR3 covers 15 residues. Germline trimming cut 3 bases from V and 5 bases from J; bases unmatched to any gene: 6. CDR3 DNA: TGCGCCAGCAGCCACCCGGGACAGGGGTGGACTGAAGCTTTCTTT. Its translation is CASSHPGQGWTEAFF.

This chain joins TRBV30 and TRBJ2-7, with 9 bases fitting TRBD2. The J call could be wrong; TRBJ2-5 is a better fit for the DNA end. CDR3 length equals 13 residues. The germline V gene has CDR1 GTSNPN and CDR2 SVGIG (reference sequence). CDR3 nucleotide sequence: TGTGCCTGGGTGAGCGGGGGGCAAGAGACCCAGTACTTC. It encodes CAWVSGGQETQYF.

The gene calls are TRBV9 and TRBJ1-1, with a weak D call TRBD1 (5 bases). Per the germline V gene, CDR1 is SGDLS and CDR2 is YYNGEE. CDR3 length: 15 amino acids. The V end lost 3 bases, the J end lost 1 base, and 13 bases lay between the germline ends. Written as DNA, the CDR3 is TGTGCCAGCAGCGCGCAGGGTATCGGGAACACTGAAGCTTTCTTT. This encodes CASSAQGIGNTEAFF.

This clonotype was observed a few times. The chain combines TRBV5-1 with TRBJ1-1; maybe TRBD1 (6 bases). This CDR3 spans 16 amino acids. V was trimmed by 4 bases and J by 1 base, leaving 17 bases between them. Germline V CDR1 and CDR2: SGHRS, YFSETQ. CDR3 sequence reads: CASSATYEGGNTEAFF. Written as DNA, the CDR3 is TGCGCCAGCAGCGCCACATACGAGGGGGGGAACACTGAAGCTTTCTTT.

In regard to this clonotype: A much larger clonotype is one base distant, so this may be a read error. The chain links TRBV28 to TRBJ2-7; D call uncertain. The CDR3 runs to 12 residues. The germline V gene encodes CDR1 MDHEN and CDR2 SYDVKM. CDR3 loop: CDSSRDHYEQYF. The CDR3 bases are TGTGACAGCAGCCGCGACCACTACGAGCAGTACTTC.